Below, one T cell receptor beta chain is given with its context. The data were taken from a study of blood T cell repertoires in COVID-19. Study background: Sample material is recorded as cDNA or gDNA derived from T cells, B-cell-depleted T cells, or PBMCs.

V lost 8 bases and J lost 0; bases outside the gene matches: 2. The CDR3 length is 12 residues. The germline gives CDR1 SQVTM, CDR2 ANQGSEA. TCRdb's copy holds only in-frame clones and misses some; the assay was immunoSEQ multiplex PCR. The sample lists some 77,000 clones; 85% to 90% were seen once. The receptor was isolated from a woman over 75 with active or convalescent COVID-19. The sequenced sample consisted of peripheral blood. The rearrangement joins TRBV29-1 to TRBJ2-3, with 7 bases lining up with TRBD2. The CDR3 nucleotides read TGCAGCCTGCGGGAGAGCACAGATACGCAGTATTTT. Protein product: CSLRESTDTQYF.